A single sample is the source of the 19 T cell receptor beta chains below, sequenced in a study of molecular identifiers for immune sequencing clone quantification. Using its own MiXCR run on the PCR reads, TCRdb lists one record per CDR3 protein. The sample includes about 640,000 distinct CDR3 sequences, around 20% of them seen just once. Input material: naive CD8+ T cells from blood, with Jurkat cell RNA spiked in. The subset denotes: FACS-sorted CD8+CD4-CCR7+CD45RA+ naive T cells. The origin of the receptors is a human donor in good health. Some libraries in this study had Jurkat cell RNA spiked in.

V usage is TRBV28 and J usage is TRBJ2-7; D is uncertain. The ends were cut back, 3 bases at V and 3 bases at J, with 12 bases in the middle. CDR1 MDHEN and CDR2 SYDVKM come from the germline V gene. The CDR3 totals 14 residues. The CDR3 here is CASSFAGTGYEQYF. The DNA for the CDR3 is TGTGCCAGCAGTTTCGCAGGCACGGGCTACGAGCAGTACTTC.

This clonotype was seen only a few times. This chain links TRBV20-1 with TRBJ2-7; no reliable D call. The CDR3 is 15 residues long. V lost 0 bases to trimming and J lost 3 bases, with 15 bases between them. Germline loops: CDR1 DFQATT, CDR2 SNEGSKA (reference sequence). The CDR3 loop is CSARDKDQIYYEQYF. In nucleotides, the CDR3 is TGCAGTGCTAGAGATAAGGATCAGATCTACTACGAGCAGTACTTC.

This clonotype was picked up many times. The gene calls are TRBV7-9 and TRBJ2-7; TRBD2 matches 13 bases. CDR3 size: 18 residues. Germline values: CDR1 SEHNR, CDR2 FQNEAQ (reference sequence). V lost 5 bases to trimming and J lost 0 bases; unmatched junction nucleotides: 10. The CDR3 region is CASSGPGTSGTYSYEQYF. In nucleotides, the CDR3 is TGTGCCAGCAGCGGGCCTGGGACTAGCGGGACCTACTCCTACGAGCAGTACTTC. The entire variable domain, with the rest obtained from reference TRBV7-9 and TRBJ2-7, is as follows: DTGVSQNPRHKITKRGQNVTFRCDPISEHNRLYWYRQTLGQGPEFLTYFQNEAQLEKSRLLSDRFSAERPKGSFSTLEIQRTEQGDSAMYLCASSGPGTSGTYSYEQYFGPGTRLTVT.

This clonotype came up many times. This chain connects TRBV6-2 or TRBV6-3 to TRBJ1-6; D not certain. Trimming pared 6 bases from V and 10 bases from J, leaving 13 bases between. Looked up from germline, CDR1 is MNHEY and CDR2 is SVGEGT. The CDR3 is 13 amino acids. The CDR3 protein is CASSLGGGSPLHF. CDR3 DNA sequence: TGTGCCAGCAGCCTAGGCGGTGGATCACCCCTCCACTTT.

Ten or more counts support this clonotype. The chain combines TRBV2 with TRBJ2-3; 8 bases fit TRBD2. With V trimmed by 6 bases and J by 0 bases, 8 bases remained unmatched. The CDR3 runs 16 residues. Germline V gene data show CDR1 as SNHLY and CDR2 as FYNNEI. The CDR3 DNA follows: TGTGCCAGCAGCGGAATACTAGCGGAAAGCACAGATACGCAGTATTTT. Translating gives CASSGILAESTDTQYF.

This clonotype turned up a few times. V and J are TRBV20-1 and TRBJ2-1; no clear D gene. This CDR3 has 14 residues. Between the trimmed V and J ends, which lost 0 bases and 0 bases, there was a span of 6 bases. From germline, CDR1 is DFQATT and CDR2 SNEGSKA (reference sequence). This CDR3 reads CSAREASSYNEQFF. In DNA, the CDR3 is TGCAGTGCTAGAGAAGCCAGCTCCTACAATGAGCAGTTCTTC.

The chain joins TRBV27 to TRBJ1-2; tentative D call: TRBD1 (6 bases). The CDR3 runs 14 residues. Trimming stripped 5 bases from V and 4 bases from J, with 14 bases between. Germline assignment: CDR1 MNHEY and CDR2 SMNVEV (reference sequence). CDR3 in amino acids: CASSPQGTLYGYTF. Written as DNA, the CDR3 is TGTGCCAGCAGTCCACAGGGAACTCTCTATGGCTACACCTTC.

There are many counts of this clonotype. This chain uses TRBV4-1 with TRBJ1-5; no definite D call. The germline gives CDR1 MGHRA, CDR2 YSYEKL. Deletions cut 0 bases from V and 0 bases from J, with 9 bases between. The CDR3 contains 16 residues. CDR3 sequence (DNA): TGCGCCAGCAGCCAAGATCAGCTTAATAGCAATCAGCCCCAGCATTTT. Its protein product is CASSQDQLNSNQPQHF.

This clonotype has a count of ten or more. The V and J genes are TRBV11-2 and TRBJ1-1, with D perhaps TRBD1 (5 bases). The germline CDR1 and CDR2 sequences are SGHAT and FQNNGV. Trimming removed 1 base from V and 5 bases from J, with 11 bases in between. The CDR3 is 14 residues long. CDR3 region: CASSLAQGRTEAFF. Written as DNA, the CDR3 is TGTGCCAGCAGCTTAGCTCAGGGTCGGACTGAAGCTTTCTTT.

Concerning this clonotype: Given the absence of the conserved phenylalanine or tryptophan at the CDR3 end, a read error is likely. This chain links TRBV4-3 with TRBJ1-1, with a tentative D call TRBD1 (6 bases). The CDR3 loop spans 15 amino acids. Between the trimmed V and J ends, which lost 4 bases and 1 base, there was a span of 13 bases. Germline V lookup: CDR1 LGHNA, CDR2 YSLEER. The CDR3 is CASSPAAGANTEAFL. CDR3 nucleotide sequence: TGCGCCAGCAGCCCAGCTGCGGGGGCGAACACTGAAGCTTTCTTG.

The chain is built from TRBV28 and TRBJ1-1; perhaps TRBD1 as D (6 bases). Germline CDR1 reads MDHEN; CDR2 reads SYDVKM. Trimming stripped 8 bases from V and 7 bases from J, with 20 bases between. CDR3 length: 14 residues. CDR3 nucleotide sequence: TGTGCCAGCGTTAGGGGCAGGGGTTTGGATGAAGCTTTCTTT. This sequence encodes CASVRGRGLDEAFF.

A few counts support this clonotype. This chain connects TRBV28 to TRBJ2-1, with D possibly matching TRBD2 (7 bases). From germline, CDR1 is MDHEN and CDR2 SYDVKM. The CDR3 consists of 17 residues. Trimming left V 0 bases short and J 2 bases short, with 14 bases between. The CDR3 loop is CASSLWGASGPYNEQFF. The DNA of the CDR3 is TGTGCCAGCAGTTTATGGGGGGCTAGCGGACCCTACAATGAGCAGTTCTTC.

The J gene is TRBJ1-2, the V gene TRBV20-1; D not resolved. This CDR3 comprises 13 residues. V lost 0 bases to trimming and J lost 6 bases, with 11 bases between them. CDR1 is DFQATT and CDR2 is SNEGSKA in the germline V gene (reference sequence). The CDR3 is CSAREGSRDGYTF. CDR3 in DNA: TGCAGTGCTAGAGAAGGCAGTAGGGATGGCTACACCTTC.

To note about this clonotype: It may be a read error: a sequence one base away is much more abundant. The genes are TRBV11-2 and TRBJ2-7; D unclear. Between the trimmed V and J ends, which lost 1 base and 6 bases, there was a span of 16 bases. Germline lookup yields CDR1 SGHAT and CDR2 FQNNGV. CDR3 length: 15 amino acids. The CDR3 DNA reads TGTGCCAGCAGCTTAGGTGGGTCGGCGAGCTGCGAGCAGTACTTC. This encodes CASSLGGSASCEQYF.

The chain uses TRBV30 and TRBJ2-5; no firm D call. V gave up 8 bases and J gave up 1 base, with 11 bases separating them. Germline V gives CDR1 GTSNPN, CDR2 SVGIG (reference sequence). CDR3 length: 12 residues. As DNA, the CDR3 is TGTGCCGGGTCACCAAGCCAAGAGACCCAGTACTTC. Translated, it gives CAGSPSQETQYF.

This clonotype was counted at least ten times. This rearrangement joins TRBV5-8 to TRBJ1-1; 8 bases agree with TRBD1. The CDR3 is 15 residues long. Germline-derived CDR1 and CDR2 are SGHTS and YDEGEE. The V gene end was trimmed by 1 base and the J gene end by 5 bases; junction bases not matched to a gene: 7. The CDR3 protein is CASSLPGGAYTEAFF. The CDR3 DNA reads as TGTGCCAGCAGCTTGCCAGGGGGCGCGTATACTGAAGCTTTCTTT.

Points on this clonotype: A much larger clone differs by one base, so this may be a read error. The chain combines TRBV6-5 with TRBJ2-5; D gene uncertain. Germline V gene sequence: CDR1 MNHEY, CDR2 SVGAGI. This CDR3 has 15 amino acids. The CDR3 DNA is TGTACCAGCAGTTACTCGAACGCGGAACAAGAGACCCAGTACTTC. Its translation is CTSSYSNAEQETQYF.

This clonotype has ten or more counts. The chain carries TRBV24-1 and TRBJ2-1; no firm D call. There are 14 residues in the CDR3. Trimming left V 1 base short and J 4 bases short, with 7 bases between. Germline CDR1 is KGHDR and CDR2 is SFDVKD. As DNA, the CDR3 is TGTGCCACCAGTGATTTTCAAGGTTACAATGAGCAGTTCTTC. Translation gives CATSDFQGYNEQFF.

This clonotype occurred a few times. J is TRBJ1-1 and V is TRBV4-3, with 10 bases that match TRBD1. The CDR3 contains 15 residues. Germline V lookup: CDR1 LGHNA, CDR2 YSLEER. After removal of 5 bases from V and 4 bases from J, the junction contained 7 bases not matched to a gene. The CDR3 protein is CASSDGTGVGTEAFF. The CDR3 bases are TGCGCCAGCAGCGATGGGACAGGGGTTGGCACTGAAGCTTTCTTT.